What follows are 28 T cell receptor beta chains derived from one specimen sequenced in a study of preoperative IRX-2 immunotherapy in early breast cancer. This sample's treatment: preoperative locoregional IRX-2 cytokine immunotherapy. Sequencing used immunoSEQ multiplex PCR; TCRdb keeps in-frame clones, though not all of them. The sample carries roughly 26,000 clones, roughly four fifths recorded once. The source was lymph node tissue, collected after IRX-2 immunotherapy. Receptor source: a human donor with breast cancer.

In DNA form, the CDR3 reads TGTGCCAGCTCACCGTTTGGTGGGGCCAACGTCCTGACTTTC. Its protein product is CASSPFGGANVLTF. The rearrangement joins TRBV18 to TRBJ2-6; unclear D gene. Trimming shortened V by 3 bases and J by 3 bases, and 6 bases separated the two germline ends. The CDR3 spans 14 residues. Germline V gene lookup returns CDR1 KGHSH and CDR2 LQKENI.

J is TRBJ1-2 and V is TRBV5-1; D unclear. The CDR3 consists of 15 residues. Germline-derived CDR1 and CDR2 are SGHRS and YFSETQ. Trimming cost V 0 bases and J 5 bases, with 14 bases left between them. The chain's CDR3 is CASSLEAVSKYGYTF. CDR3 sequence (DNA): TGCGCCAGCAGCTTGGAGGCAGTTTCAAAGTATGGCTACACCTTC.

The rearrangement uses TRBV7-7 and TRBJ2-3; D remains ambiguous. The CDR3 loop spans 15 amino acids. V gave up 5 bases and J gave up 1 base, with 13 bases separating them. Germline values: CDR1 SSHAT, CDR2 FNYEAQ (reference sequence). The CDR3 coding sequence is TGTGCCAGCAGCCTCGAATACTCAGGCACAGATACGCAGTATTTT. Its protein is CASSLEYSGTDTQYF.

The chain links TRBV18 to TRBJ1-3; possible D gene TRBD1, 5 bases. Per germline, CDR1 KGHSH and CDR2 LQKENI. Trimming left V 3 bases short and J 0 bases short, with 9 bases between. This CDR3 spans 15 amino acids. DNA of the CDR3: TGTGCCAGCTCACCCCGGGACGGCTCTGGAAACACCATATATTTT. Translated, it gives CASSPRDGSGNTIYF.

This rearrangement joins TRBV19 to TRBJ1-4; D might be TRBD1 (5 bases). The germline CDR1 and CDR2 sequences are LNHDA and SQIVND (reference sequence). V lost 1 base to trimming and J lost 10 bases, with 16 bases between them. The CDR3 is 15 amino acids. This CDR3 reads CASSIVTAGDGKLFF. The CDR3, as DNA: TGTGCCAGTAGTATAGTTACAGCGGGGGACGGAAAACTGTTTTTT.

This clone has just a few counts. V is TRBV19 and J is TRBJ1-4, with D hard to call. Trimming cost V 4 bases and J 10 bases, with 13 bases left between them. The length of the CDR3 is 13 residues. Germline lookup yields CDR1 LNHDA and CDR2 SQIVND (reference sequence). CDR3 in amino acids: CASSTGMSGKLFF. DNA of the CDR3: TGTGCCAGTAGTACGGGGATGTCCGGAAAACTGTTTTTT.

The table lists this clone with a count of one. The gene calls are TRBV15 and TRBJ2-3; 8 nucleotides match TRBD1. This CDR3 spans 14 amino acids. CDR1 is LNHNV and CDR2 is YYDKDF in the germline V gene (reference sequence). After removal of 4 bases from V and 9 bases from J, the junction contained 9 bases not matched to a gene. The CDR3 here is CATSTGDRRETQYF. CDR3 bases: TGTGCCACCAGCACAGGGGACAGGCGCGAAACGCAGTATTTT.

The CDR3 reads CASGTGGIRNEQFF. CDR3 bases: TGCGCCAGCGGGACAGGGGGCATTCGGAATGAGCAGTTCTTC. The V gene is TRBV5-1, the J gene TRBJ2-1; 12 bases align to TRBD1. The CDR3 sequence is 14 residues long. V lost 7 bases to trimming and J lost 7 bases; unmatched junction nucleotides: 6. Germline V gives CDR1 SGHRS, CDR2 YFSETQ. The full variable domain, its missing parts supplied by reference TRBV5-1 and TRBJ2-1, is KAGVTQTPRYLIKTRGQQVTLSCSPISGHRSVSWYQQTPGQGLQFLFEYFSETQRNKGNFPGRFSGRQFSNSRSEMNVSTLELGDSALYLCASGTGGIRNEQFFGPGTRLTVL.

The CDR3 DNA is TGTGCCAGCAGTTGGGCCAGAGGCTTAAATTCACCCCTCCACTTT. It translates to CASSWARGLNSPLHF. The J gene is TRBJ1-6, the V gene TRBV22-1. TRBV22-1 is assigned pseudogene status. There are 15 residues in the CDR3.

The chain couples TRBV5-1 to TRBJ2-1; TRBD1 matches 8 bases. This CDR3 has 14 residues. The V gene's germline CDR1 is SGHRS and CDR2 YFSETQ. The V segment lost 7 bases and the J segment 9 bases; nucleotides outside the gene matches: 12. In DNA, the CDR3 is TGCGCCAGCCTCCCCACCGGGACAGGCGGTGAGCAGTTCTTC. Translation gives CASLPTGTGGEQFF. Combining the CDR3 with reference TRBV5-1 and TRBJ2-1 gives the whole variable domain KAGVTQTPRYLIKTRGQQVTLSCSPISGHRSVSWYQQTPGQGLQFLFEYFSETQRNKGNFPGRFSGRQFSNSRSEMNVSTLELGDSALYLCASLPTGTGGEQFFGPGTRLTVL.

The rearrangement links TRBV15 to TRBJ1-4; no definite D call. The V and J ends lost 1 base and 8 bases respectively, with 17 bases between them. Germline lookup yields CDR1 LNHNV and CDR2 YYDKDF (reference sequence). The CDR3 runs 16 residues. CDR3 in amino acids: CATSRGPDGGREKLFF. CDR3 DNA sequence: TGTGCCACCAGCAGAGGTCCGGACGGAGGGAGGGAAAAACTGTTTTTT.

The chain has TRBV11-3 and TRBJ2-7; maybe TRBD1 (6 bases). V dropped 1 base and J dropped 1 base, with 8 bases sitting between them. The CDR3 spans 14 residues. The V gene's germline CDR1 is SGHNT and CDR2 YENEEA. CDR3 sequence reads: CASSLGTASYEQYV. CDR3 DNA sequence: TGTGCCAGCAGCTTAGGGACAGCATCCTACGAGCAGTACGTC.

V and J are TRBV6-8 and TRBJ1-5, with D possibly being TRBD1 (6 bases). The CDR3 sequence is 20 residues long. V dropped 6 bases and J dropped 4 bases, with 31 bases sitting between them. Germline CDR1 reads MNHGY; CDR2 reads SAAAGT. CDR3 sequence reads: CASRDRIFLALSLWNQPQHF. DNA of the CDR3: TGTGCCAGCAGGGACAGAATTTTTTTAGCTTTGAGTTTATGGAATCAGCCCCAGCATTTT.

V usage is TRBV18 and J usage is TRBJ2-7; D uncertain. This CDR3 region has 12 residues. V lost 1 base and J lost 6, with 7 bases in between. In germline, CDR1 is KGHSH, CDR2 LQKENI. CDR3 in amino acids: CASSPQGREQYV. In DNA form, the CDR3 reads TGTGCCAGCTCACCACAGGGCCGCGAGCAGTACGTC.

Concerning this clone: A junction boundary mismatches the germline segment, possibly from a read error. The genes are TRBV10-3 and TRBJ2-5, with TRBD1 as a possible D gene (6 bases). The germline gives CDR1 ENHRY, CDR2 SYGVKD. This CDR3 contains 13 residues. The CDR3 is CASSETGGWAQYF. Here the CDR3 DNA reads TGTGCCAGCAGTGAGACAGGAGGTTGGGCCCAGTACTTC.

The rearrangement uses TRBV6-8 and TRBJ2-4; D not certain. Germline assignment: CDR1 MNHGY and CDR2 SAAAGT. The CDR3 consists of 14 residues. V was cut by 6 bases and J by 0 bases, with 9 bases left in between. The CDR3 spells CASRVSAAKNIQYF. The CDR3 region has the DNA TGTGCCAGCAGAGTTTCAGCAGCCAAAAACATTCAGTACTTC.

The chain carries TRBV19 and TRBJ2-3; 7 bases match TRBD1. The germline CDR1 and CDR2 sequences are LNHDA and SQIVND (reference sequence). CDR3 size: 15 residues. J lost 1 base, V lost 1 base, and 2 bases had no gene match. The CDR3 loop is CASSIATGGTDTQYF. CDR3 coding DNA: TGTGCCAGTAGTATAGCAACAGGGGGCACAGATACGCAGTATTTT.

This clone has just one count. The CDR3 nucleotides read TGCGCCAGCAGCCCCGGACAGGGGGCGCGTCCCGTTGAGCAGTTCTTC. Its protein product is CASSPGQGARPVEQFF. The chain recombines TRBV5-1 with TRBJ2-1; 11 bases map to TRBD1. V was pared by 4 bases and J by 9 bases, with 12 bases of the junction left unmatched. The V gene's germline CDR1 is SGHRS and CDR2 YFSETQ. This CDR3 contains 16 residues.

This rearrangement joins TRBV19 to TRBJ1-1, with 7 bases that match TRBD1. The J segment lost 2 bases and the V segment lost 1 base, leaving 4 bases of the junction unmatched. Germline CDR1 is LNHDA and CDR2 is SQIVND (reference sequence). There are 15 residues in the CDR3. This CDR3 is CASSIGTGINTEAFF. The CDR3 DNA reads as TGTGCCAGTAGTATAGGGACAGGCATTAACACTGAAGCTTTCTTT.

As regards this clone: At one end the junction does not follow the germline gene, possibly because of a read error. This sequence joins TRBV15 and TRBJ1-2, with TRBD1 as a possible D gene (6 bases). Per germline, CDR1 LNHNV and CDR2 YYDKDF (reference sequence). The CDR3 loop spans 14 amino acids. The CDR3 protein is CASSPLGGANGYTF. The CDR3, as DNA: TGTGCCAGCAGCCCACTTGGGGGGGCAAATGGCTACACCTTC.

The CDR3 is CASRKGAAGNEQFF. For the CDR3, the DNA is TGTGCCAGCAGGAAAGGGGCGGCTGGCAATGAGCAGTTCTTC. The rearrangement links TRBV27 to TRBJ2-1; perhaps TRBD1 as D (5 bases). From germline, CDR1 is MNHEY and CDR2 SMNVEV (reference sequence). There are 14 residues in the CDR3. V gave up 6 bases and J gave up 6 bases, with 15 bases separating them.

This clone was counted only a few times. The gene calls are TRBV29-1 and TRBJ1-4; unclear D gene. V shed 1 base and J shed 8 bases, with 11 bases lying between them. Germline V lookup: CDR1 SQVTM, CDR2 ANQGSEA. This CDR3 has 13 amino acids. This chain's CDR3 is CSVEAPGREKLFF. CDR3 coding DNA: TGCAGCGTTGAAGCCCCCGGGAGGGAAAAACTGTTTTTT.

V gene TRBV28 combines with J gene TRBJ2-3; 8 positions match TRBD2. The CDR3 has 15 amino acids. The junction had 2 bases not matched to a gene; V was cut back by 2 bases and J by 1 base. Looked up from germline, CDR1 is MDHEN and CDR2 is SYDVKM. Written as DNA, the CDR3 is TGTGCCAGCAGTTTACCACTAGCGGGCACAGATACGCAGTATTTT. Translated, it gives CASSLPLAGTDTQYF. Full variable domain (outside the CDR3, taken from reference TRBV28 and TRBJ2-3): DVKVTQSSRYLVKRTGEKVFLECVQDMDHENMFWYRQDPGLGLRLIYFSYDVKMKEKGDIPEGYSVSREKKERFSLILESASTNQTSMYLCASSLPLAGTDTQYFGPGTRLTVL.

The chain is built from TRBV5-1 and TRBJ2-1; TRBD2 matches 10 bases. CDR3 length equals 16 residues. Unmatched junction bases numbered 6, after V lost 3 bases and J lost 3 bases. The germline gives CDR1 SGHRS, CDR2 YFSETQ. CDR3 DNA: TGCGCCAGCAGCTCGACCGTAGCGGGGGGCTACAATGAGCAGTTCTTC. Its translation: CASSSTVAGGYNEQFF. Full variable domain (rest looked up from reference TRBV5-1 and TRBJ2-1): KAGVTQTPRYLIKTRGQQVTLSCSPISGHRSVSWYQQTPGQGLQFLFEYFSETQRNKGNFPGRFSGRQFSNSRSEMNVSTLELGDSALYLCASSSTVAGGYNEQFFGPGTRLTVL.

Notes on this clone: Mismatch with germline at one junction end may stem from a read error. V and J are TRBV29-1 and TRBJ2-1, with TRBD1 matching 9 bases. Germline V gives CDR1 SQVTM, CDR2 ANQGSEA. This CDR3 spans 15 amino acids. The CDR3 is CSVGVLGQGYNEQFF. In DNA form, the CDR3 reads TGCAGCGTTGGGGTCCTAGGACAGGGGTACAATGAACAGTTCTTC.

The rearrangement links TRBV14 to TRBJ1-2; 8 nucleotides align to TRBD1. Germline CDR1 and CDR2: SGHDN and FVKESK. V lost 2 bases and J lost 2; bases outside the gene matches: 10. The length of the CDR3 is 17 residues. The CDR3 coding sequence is TGTGCCAGCAGCCAATACTACTGGACAGGGAAAAACTATGGCTACACCTTC. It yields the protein CASSQYYWTGKNYGYTF.

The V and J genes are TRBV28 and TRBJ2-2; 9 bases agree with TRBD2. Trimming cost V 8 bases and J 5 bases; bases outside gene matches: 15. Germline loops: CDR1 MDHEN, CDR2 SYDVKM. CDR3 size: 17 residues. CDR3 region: CASAGLAGTFWTGELFF. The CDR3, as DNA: TGTGCCAGCGCGGGTCTAGCGGGGACCTTTTGGACCGGGGAGCTGTTTTTT.

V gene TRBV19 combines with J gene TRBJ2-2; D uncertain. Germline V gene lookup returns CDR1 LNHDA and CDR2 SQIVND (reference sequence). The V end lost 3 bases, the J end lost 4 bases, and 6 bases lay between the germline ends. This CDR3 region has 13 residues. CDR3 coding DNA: TGTGCCAGTAGTATGCTGGTCACCGGGGAGCTGTTTTTT. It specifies CASSMLVTGELFF. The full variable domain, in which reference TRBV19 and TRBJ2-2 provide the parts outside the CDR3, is DGGITQSPKYLFRKEGQNVTLSCEQNLNHDAMYWYRQDPGQGLRLIYYSQIVNDFQKGDIAEGYSVSREKKESFPLTVTSAQKNPTAFYLCASSMLVTGELFFGEGSRLTVL.